This TCR beta chain was found in a study of blood T cell repertoires in COVID-19 (dated by TCRdb to 2020 to 2022). Regarding the study in general: The collaborator samples originated in the United States, Italy and Spain and spanned the acute and convalescent phases of COVID-19. Where available, HLA class I and class II types were obtained from metadata supplied by the sample provider rather than from assay-based typing. The samples were drawn from the first 160 participants of the ongoing ImmuneRACE study and from roughly 1,300 subjects provided by 6 global collaborators. The repertoires were released in a freely available public database meant as a resource for research on the immune response to SARS-CoV-2. The sample metadata nearly always contained a de-identified subject ID, COVID-19 status, age in years and sex. Subjects who had been exposed to COVID-19, were actively infected with it, or had recovered from it provided the deeply sampled blood TCRbeta repertoires that made up the dataset. The material from the prospective study consisted of cDNA or gDNA derived from T cells, B-cell-depleted T cells, or PBMCs. Here is what the overall study found, with its caveats: The amount of clinical and demographic metadata varied by source and participant and was provided uncurated.

The V and J ends are trimmed by 5 bases and 8 bases, leaving 15 bases between them. From the germline V gene, CDR1 is LGHNT and CDR2 is FRNRAP. Including the terminal cysteine and phenylalanine, the CDR3 comprises 14 residues. Just the 42-base CDR3 DNA is kept, in frame starting at base 1. Turning to this clone: Its antigen remains undetermined. No base qualities exist here, and no much larger clone lies one base off it. Other DNA variants within this sample encode the same CDR3.

Whole blood was collected in K2EDTA tubes by collaborating institutions according to the institutions' own protocols. For TCRbeta analysis, collaborators shipped samples in one of three forms: frozen whole blood, isolated PBMCs, or DNA extracted from either of those sample types. TCRbeta CDR3 regions were amplified from genomic DNA using the immunoSEQ Assay, a bias-controlled multiplex PCR. The original methods were these. The number of nucleated cells in each sample was estimated by amplification of reference gene primers within the assay. Sequence reads were collapsed and filtered to measure the absolute abundance of every unique TCRbeta CDR3 rearrangement. For each sample, productive Simpson clonality was calculated by taking the square root of Simpson's diversity index across productive rearrangements. Here the immuneACCESS table is served through TCRdb, limited to in-frame sequences with V and J called. Missing clones are a known gap in these copies; in checked studies unresolved V genes cover under half, and the rest lacks a known reason. V and J calls and clone size follow that table, whereas D and trimming were derived from the DNA. The sample includes approximately 20,000 clones, with roughly 81% observed a single time. The biggest ten clones account for roughly 31% of the sample.

The sample taken for sequencing was peripheral blood. The chain joins TRBV12-5 to TRBJ1-4; 6 matching bases give a weak D call of TRBD1. The TCR comes from a human donor with active COVID-19. The donor label of this sample is uncertain. CDR3 protein: CASGPGQGREKLFF. The nucleotides read TGTGCTAGTGGTCCCGGCCAGGGGCGAGAAAAACTGTTTTTT.